Described below is a single TCR beta chain sequence and its context. The clone's antigen remains unknown. Base qualities are not provided; no much larger clone lies one nucleotide away. The collaborating institutions used their own protocols to collect whole blood in K2EDTA tubes. For TCRbeta analysis, collaborators shipped samples in one of three forms: frozen whole blood, isolated PBMCs, or DNA extracted from either of those sample types. This sample is part of a study of blood T cell repertoires in COVID-19 (dated by TCRdb to 2019 to 2021). Study-wide context: Collaborator samples came from the United States, Italy and Spain and covered acute and convalescent phases of COVID-19. The prospective study material was composed of cDNA or gDNA derived from T cells, B-cell-depleted T cells, or PBMCs. Deeply sampled blood TCRbeta repertoires from subjects exposed to, actively infected with, or recovered from COVID-19 were included in the dataset. The repertoires were released in a freely available public database intended as a resource for research on the immune response to SARS-CoV-2. Samples came from the ongoing ImmuneRACE study (first 160 participants) plus 1,254 subjects from 6 global collaborators. A de-identified subject ID, COVID-19 status, age in years and sex were almost always included in the sample metadata. HLA class I and class II types, where available, came from metadata supplied by the sample provider rather than from assay-based typing.

Results the study describes overall, beyond this receptor: Clinical and demographic metadata were provided uncurated, with the amount varying by source and participant.

The immunoSEQ Assay, a bias-controlled multiplex PCR, was used to amplify TCRbeta CDR3 regions from genomic DNA. The source study handled its data this way. The number of nucleated cells in each sample was estimated by amplification of reference gene primers within the assay. Sequence reads were collapsed and filtered to measure the absolute abundance of every unique TCRbeta CDR3 rearrangement. For each sample, productive Simpson clonality was calculated by taking the square root of Simpson's diversity index across productive rearrangements. Imported from immuneACCESS, the table was reduced by TCRdb to in-frame sequences with V and J called. These copies leave out some clones; in studies compared against another copy, an unresolved V gene accounts for under half, and the cause of the remainder is not known. V and J calls and clone size are given by that table; D and trimming were obtained from the DNA. The table for this sample lists 45,000 or so clones; around 85% of them were counted only once. 31% of the sample lies in the top ten.

CDR1 and CDR2 are drawn from the germline V gene: SGHAT, FQNNGV. Measured from the cysteine to the phenylalanine, the CDR3 is 14 residues long. CDR3 DNA only is kept here, 42 bases in frame from base 1. The V end loses 0 bases and the J end loses 14 bases, and a stretch of 14 bases separates them. The V gene is TRBV11-2 and the J gene is TRBJ1-6; tentative D gene TRBD1, with 5 bases matching. The TCR was taken from a woman older than 75 with acute or convalescent COVID-19. Source material: peripheral blood. The CDR3 here reads CASSLDRWGGSLHF. The nucleotides read TGTGCCAGCAGCTTAGATAGGTGGGGGGGATCCCTCCACTTT.